These 16 T cell receptor beta chains were sequenced from one sample in a study of CD8 T cells in ankylosing spondylitis (TCRdb year 2017). What the work shows at the level of the full study, not this receptor alone: Blood from ankylosing spondylitis patients appeared to be characterized by a TCR beta motif made up of several highly homologous amino acid variants.

No cognate antigen is known for these TCRs. The library was produced with 5' RACE. Sequencing used an Illumina HiSeq 2500. The public reads were quality trimmed at Q25 with fastp and then assembled into clones with MiXCR by TCRdb, keeping productive beta chains. All rows with the same CDR3 protein become a single entry with the most common DNA and genes. For this sample there are about 840,000 distinct CDR3 sequences; about 11% appear just once. The ten top clones hold 0.51% of the sample. Sequencing was performed on blood, either unsorted or a sorted T cell fraction (not recorded which). All receptors come from a male donor with ankylosing spondylitis.

This clonotype occurred a few times. The V gene is TRBV18, the J gene TRBJ2-5; TRBD2 matches at 7 bases. V shed 6 bases and J 5 bases; nucleotides not matched to a gene: 15. Per germline, CDR1 KGHSH and CDR2 LQKENI. The CDR3 runs to 16 residues. CDR3 coding DNA: TGTGCCAGCTCCCGGCAAACCGGGACTAACAGGGAGACCCAGTACTTC. Amino acids: CASSRQTGTNRETQYF. Based on the CDR3 plus reference TRBV18 and TRBJ2-5, the full variable domain is NAGVMQNPRHLVRRRGQEARLRCSPMKGHSHVYWYRQLPEEGLKFMVYLQKENIIDESGMPKERFSAEFPKEGPSILRIQQVVRGDSAAYFCASSRQTGTNRETQYFGPGTRLLVL.

This clonotype came up many times. The genes are TRBV15 and TRBJ2-1; D is uncertain. Trimming took 0 bases from V and 3 from J, leaving 9 bases between them. Germline loops: CDR1 LNHNV, CDR2 YYDKDF (reference sequence). There are 15 residues in the CDR3. The CDR3 loop reads CATSRDSSYYNEQFF. The CDR3 DNA reads as TGTGCCACCAGCAGAGATTCTAGTTACTACAATGAGCAGTTCTTC.

This clonotype was counted only a few times. J is TRBJ2-1 and V is TRBV18, with D tentatively TRBD1 or TRBD2 (5 bases each). V lost 6 bases, J lost 10 bases, and 10 bases lay in between. The V gene's germline CDR1 is KGHSH and CDR2 LQKENI. The CDR3 is 11 residues long. The CDR3 loop reads CASSAGAEQFF. The CDR3, as DNA: TGTGCCAGCTCCGCCGGGGCGGAGCAGTTCTTC.

The gene calls are TRBV20-1 and TRBJ1-4, with unresolved D. Germline loops: CDR1 DFQATT, CDR2 SNEGSKA (reference sequence). This CDR3 region has 15 residues. The V end lost 6 bases, the J end lost 3 bases, and 17 bases lay between the germline ends. Written as DNA, the CDR3 is TGCAGTGCCGCGGACCGACGGGGATCTAATGAAAAACTGTTTTTT. Translation: CSAADRRGSNEKLFF.

The chain recombines TRBV5-5 with TRBJ2-2, with D perhaps given as TRBD1 or TRBD2 (6 bases each). CDR1 and CDR2 from the germline V gene are SGHKS and YYEKEE (reference sequence). The CDR3 loop spans 16 amino acids. V gave up 4 bases and J gave up 5 bases, with 18 bases separating them. The CDR3, as DNA: TGTGCCAGCAGCGGACAGTGGTGGGGGGAAACCGGGGAGCTGTTTTTT. It encodes CASSGQWWGETGELFF. The full variable domain, rest sourced from reference TRBV5-5 and TRBJ2-2, is DAGVTQSPTHLIKTRGQQVTLRCSPISGHKSVSWYQQVLGQGPQFIFQYYEKEERGRGNFPDRFSARQFPNYSSELNVNALLLGDSALYLCASSGQWWGETGELFFGEGSRLTVL.

This clonotype was observed a few times. J is TRBJ2-7 and V is TRBV20-1; 15 bases align to TRBD2. V dropped 6 bases and J dropped 4; count of bases not matched to a gene: 7. The CDR3 extends over 15 amino acids. CDR1 and CDR2 (germline): DFQATT, SNEGSKA (reference sequence). CDR3: CSAGLAGGRSYEQYF. CDR3 in DNA: TGCAGTGCGGGACTAGCGGGAGGTCGTTCTTACGAGCAGTACTTC.

The sample holds a few counts of this clonotype. The chain is built from TRBV6-5 and TRBJ1-2, with D tentatively TRBD1 (6 bases). Trimming took 0 bases from V and 3 from J, leaving 8 bases between them. Per the germline V gene, CDR1 is MNHEY and CDR2 is SVGAGI. This CDR3 spans 14 amino acids. The DNA for the CDR3 is TGTGCCAGCAGTTACTCGGAGGGGGACTATGGCTACACCTTC. Translation: CASSYSEGDYGYTF.

In this sample, this clonotype turned up many times. The chain is built from TRBV29-1 and TRBJ2-3; 9 nucleotides align to TRBD1. The germline V gene has CDR1 SQVTM and CDR2 ANQGSEA. After removal of 8 bases from V and 8 bases from J, the junction contained 14 bases not matched to a gene. The CDR3 is 14 amino acids. The CDR3 region has the DNA TGCAGCTCCAGACAGGGGGTGTTGTACAGTACGCAGTATTTT. Its protein product is CSSRQGVLYSTQYF.

This chain uses TRBV7-2 with TRBJ2-7, with unresolved D. This CDR3 comprises 13 residues. Deletions cut 4 bases from V and 5 bases from J, with 12 bases between. Germline V gene sequence: CDR1 SGHTA, CDR2 FQGNSA. CDR3 sequence (DNA): TGTGCCAGCAGCTCTATGACCGCAGACGAGCAGTACTTC. Translated, it gives CASSSMTADEQYF. The complete variable domain, with remaining parts taken from reference TRBV7-2 and TRBJ2-7, reads GAGVSQSPSNKVTEKGKDVELRCDPISGHTALYWYRQSLGQGLEFLIYFQGNSAPDKSGLPSDRFSAERTGGSVSTLTIQRTQQEDSAVYLCASSSMTADEQYFGPGTRLTVT.

This clonotype appeared many times. J is TRBJ2-7 and V is TRBV11-2; 12 nucleotides match TRBD2. The CDR3 contains 14 residues. Germline CDR1 is SGHAT and CDR2 is FQNNGV. With 6 bases clipped from V and 4 bases from J, the junction kept 4 bases outside the gene matches. CDR3 in amino acids: CASRTGLAGYEQYF. For the CDR3, the DNA is TGTGCCAGCAGAACGGGACTAGCGGGTTACGAGCAGTACTTC.

The rearrangement uses TRBV19 and TRBJ2-7; D is ambiguous. V was trimmed by 5 bases and J by 0 bases, leaving 11 bases between them. The CDR3 has 14 residues. Germline CDR1 LNHDA, CDR2 SQIVND (reference sequence). CDR3 loop: CASSHLGISYEQYF. The CDR3 DNA reads TGTGCCAGTAGTCACCTGGGGATCTCCTACGAGCAGTACTTC.

This clonotype was observed a handful of times. The chain combines TRBV6-4 with TRBJ2-1; 9 bases are a match to TRBD1. CDR3 length equals 14 residues. V was pared by 4 bases and J by 3 bases, with 1 base of the junction left unmatched. Germline CDR1 MRHNA, CDR2 SNTAGT. This CDR3 reads CASSGDRDYNEQFF. The CDR3 DNA reads as TGTGCCAGCAGTGGGGACAGGGACTACAATGAGCAGTTCTTC.

V is TRBV6-5 and J is TRBJ1-2; tentative D call: TRBD1 (6 bases). The CDR3 has 15 residues. The germline V and J ends were trimmed by 2 bases and 4 bases, with 14 bases remaining between them. The germline gives CDR1 MNHEY, CDR2 SVGAGI. CDR3 sequence: CASSYNPTGFYGYTF. CDR3 DNA: TGTGCCAGCAGTTACAACCCGACAGGCTTCTATGGCTACACCTTC.

This clonotype was counted between two and nine times. J is TRBJ2-7 and V is TRBV18; D gene uncertain. Deletions cut 2 bases from V and 4 bases from J, with 15 bases between. The germline V gene encodes CDR1 KGHSH and CDR2 LQKENI. The CDR3 contains 15 residues. The CDR3 sequence: CASSPSVGPTYEQYF. CDR3 nucleotides: TGTGCCAGCTCACCATCCGTAGGCCCAACTTACGAGCAGTACTTC.

The chain carries TRBV7-2 and TRBJ2-3; D ambiguous. CDR3 length: 13 residues. Trimming took 3 bases from V and 6 from J, leaving 10 bases between them. Per the germline V gene, CDR1 is SGHTA and CDR2 is FQGNSA. For the CDR3, the DNA is TGTGCCAGCAGCTTCGAGTTTACGGATACGCAGTATTTT. Translation: CASSFEFTDTQYF.

This clonotype was observed at least ten times. The chain recombines TRBV5-6 with TRBJ2-3; the match to TRBD2 covers 10 bases. The germline gives CDR1 SGHDT, CDR2 YYEEEE. This CDR3 spans 14 amino acids. V was clipped by 4 bases and J by 6 bases; unmatched bases: 5. CDR3 nucleotide sequence: TGTGCCAGCAGCCCTGGACTAGCGGCCGATACGCAGTATTTT. Its translation is CASSPGLAADTQYF.